These 5 T cell receptor beta chains were all obtained from the same sample, sequenced in a study of blood T cell repertoires in COVID-19. The method was immunoSEQ multiplex PCR; TCRdb's version includes in-frame clones alone and lacks a portion of them. Here the sample spans roughly 200,000 clones, under 90% being singletons. The sample was peripheral blood. The receptors were gathered from a woman aged 80 or over with COVID-19, enrolled during active disease.

Of note for this clone: Distinct nucleotide sequences in the sample also encode this CDR3. The chain joins TRBV5-1 to TRBJ2-3, with 9 bases lining up with TRBD2. The CDR3 is 15 residues long. Germline lookup yields CDR1 SGHRS and CDR2 YFSETQ. Germline trimming cut 4 bases from V and 0 bases from J; bases unmatched to any gene: 3. The CDR3 bases are TGCGCCAGCAGCCTAGCGGGGACTAGCACAGATACGCAGTATTTT. It translates to CASSLAGTSTDTQYF.

This clone appeared a single time. The chain joins TRBV3-1 (or the pseudogene TRBV3-2) to TRBJ1-5, with D perhaps TRBD1 (5 bases). The CDR3 has 14 amino acids. Trimming removed 3 bases at V and 2 bases at J, with 8 bases between. CDR1 is LGHDT, CDR2 YNNKEL, per germline (reference sequence). CDR3 amino acids: CASSHGGGNQPQHF. CDR3 sequence (DNA): TGTGCCAGCAGCCACGGAGGGGGCAATCAGCCCCAGCATTTT.

This clone was seen once. The V gene is TRBV4-1, the J gene TRBJ2-5, with TRBD2 as a possible D gene (6 bases). The CDR3 is 13 residues long. Germline V gives CDR1 MGHRA, CDR2 YSYEKL. Trimming shortened V by 8 bases and J by 5 bases, and 15 bases separated the two germline ends. The CDR3: CASSSGLLETQYF. DNA of the CDR3: TGCGCCAGCTCAAGCGGGTTGTTGGAGACCCAGTACTTC.

The chain carries TRBV18 and TRBJ1-1, with 7 bases identical to TRBD1. The ends lost 2 bases at V and 0 bases at J; junction bases unmatched: 6. This CDR3 contains 16 residues. Germline CDR1 is KGHSH and CDR2 is LQKENI. CDR3 nucleotide sequence: TGTGCCAGCTCACCAACCAGGGGGACCATGAACACTGAAGCTTTCTTT. Its translation is CASSPTRGTMNTEAFF.

V is TRBV12-2 and J is TRBJ2-2; the DNA was not used to check the table's D call, TRBD1. TRBV12-2 is a recognized pseudogene. This CDR3 region has 17 residues. The CDR3 loop is CASRLEKTGDNTGELFF. CDR3 coding DNA: TGTGCAAGTCGCTTAGAGAAGACAGGGGATAACACCGGGGAGCTGTTTTTT.